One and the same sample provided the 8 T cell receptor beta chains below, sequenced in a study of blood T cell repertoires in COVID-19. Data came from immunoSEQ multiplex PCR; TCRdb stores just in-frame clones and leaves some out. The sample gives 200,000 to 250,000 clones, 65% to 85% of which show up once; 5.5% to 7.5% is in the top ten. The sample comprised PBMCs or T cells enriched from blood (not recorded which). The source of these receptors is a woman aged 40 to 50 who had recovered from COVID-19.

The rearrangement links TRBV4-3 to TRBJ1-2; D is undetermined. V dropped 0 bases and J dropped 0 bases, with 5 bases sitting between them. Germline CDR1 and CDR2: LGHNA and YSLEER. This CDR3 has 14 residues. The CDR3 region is CASSQETSNYGYTF. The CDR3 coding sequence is TGCGCCAGCAGCCAAGAAACATCTAACTATGGCTACACCTTC.

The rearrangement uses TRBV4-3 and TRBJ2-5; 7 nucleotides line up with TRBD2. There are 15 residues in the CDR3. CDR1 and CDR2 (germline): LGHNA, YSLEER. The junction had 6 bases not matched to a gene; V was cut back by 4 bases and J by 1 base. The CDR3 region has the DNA TGCGCCAGCAGCCGAGCGGGGCAGACCCAAGAGACCCAGTACTTC. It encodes CASSRAGQTQETQYF.

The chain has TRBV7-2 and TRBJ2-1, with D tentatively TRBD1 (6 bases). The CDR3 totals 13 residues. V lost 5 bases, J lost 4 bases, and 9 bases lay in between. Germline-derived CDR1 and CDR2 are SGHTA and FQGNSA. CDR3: CASSPQGYNEQFF. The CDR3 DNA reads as TGTGCCAGCAGCCCCCAGGGGTACAATGAGCAGTTCTTC.

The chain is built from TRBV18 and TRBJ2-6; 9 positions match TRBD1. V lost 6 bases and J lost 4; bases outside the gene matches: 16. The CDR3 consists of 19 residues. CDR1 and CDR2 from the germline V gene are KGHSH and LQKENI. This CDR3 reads CASSPISGTGSAGANVLTF. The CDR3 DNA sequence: TGTGCCAGCTCCCCAATATCCGGGACAGGGTCCGCCGGGGCCAACGTCCTGACTTTC. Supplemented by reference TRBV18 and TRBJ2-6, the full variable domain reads NAGVMQNPRHLVRRRGQEARLRCSPMKGHSHVYWYRQLPEEGLKFMVYLQKENIIDESGMPKERFSAEFPKEGPSILRIQQVVRGDSAAYFCASSPISGTGSAGANVLTFGAGSRLTVL.

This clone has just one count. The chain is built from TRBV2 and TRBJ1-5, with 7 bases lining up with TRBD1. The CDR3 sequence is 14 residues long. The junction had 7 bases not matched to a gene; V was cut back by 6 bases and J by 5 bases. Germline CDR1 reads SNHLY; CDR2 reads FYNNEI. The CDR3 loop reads CASRGDREDQPQHF. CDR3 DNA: TGTGCCAGCAGAGGAGACAGGGAGGATCAGCCCCAGCATTTT.

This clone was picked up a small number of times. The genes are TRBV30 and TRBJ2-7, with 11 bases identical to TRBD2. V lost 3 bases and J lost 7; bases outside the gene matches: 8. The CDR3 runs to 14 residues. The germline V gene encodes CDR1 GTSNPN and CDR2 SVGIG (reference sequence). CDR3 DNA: TGTGCCTGGAGGGCGACTAGCGGGGCCTGGGAGCAGTACTTC. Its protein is CAWRATSGAWEQYF.

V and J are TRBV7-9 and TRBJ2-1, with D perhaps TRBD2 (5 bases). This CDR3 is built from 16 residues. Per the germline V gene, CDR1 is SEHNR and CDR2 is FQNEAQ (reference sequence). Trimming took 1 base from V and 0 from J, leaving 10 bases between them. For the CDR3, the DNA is TGTGCCAGCAGCTTAGGTCAACTAGACTCCTACAATGAGCAGTTCTTC. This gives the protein CASSLGQLDSYNEQFF.

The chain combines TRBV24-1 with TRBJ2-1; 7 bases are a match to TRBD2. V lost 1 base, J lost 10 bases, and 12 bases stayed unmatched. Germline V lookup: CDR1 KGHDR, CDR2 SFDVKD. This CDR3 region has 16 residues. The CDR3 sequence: CATSDFNGRTVLEQFF. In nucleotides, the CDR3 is TGTGCCACCAGTGATTTTAACGGGAGGACGGTTCTAGAGCAGTTCTTC.